A single sample is the source of the 12 T cell receptor beta chains below, sequenced in a study of regulatory T cells in long-lasting Graves disease. For TCR beta, libraries came from iRepertoire HTBI primers and Arm-PCR of CDR3 regions. A single record per CDR3 protein comes from TCRdb applying MiXCR to the multiplex PCR reads. The sample shows about 320,000 distinct CDR3 sequences, 18% of them seen only once. Time point indicated: newly diagnosed GD, antithyroid drugs for less than 3 months. PBMC RNA served as the TCR library source. This specimen was peripheral blood mononuclear cells (PBMCs), taken at new diagnosis, from a patient treated with antithyroid drugs. Every receptor here comes from a female donor with Graves disease.

This clonotype came up many times. The chain couples TRBV2 to TRBJ2-3; D is uncertain. Trimming left V 1 base short and J 2 bases short, with 10 bases between. Germline lookup yields CDR1 SNHLY and CDR2 FYNNEI. The CDR3 length is 15 residues. CDR3 coding DNA: TGTGCCAGCAGTGAAGACGTTGGAAACACAGATACGCAGTATTTT. It codes for CASSEDVGNTDTQYF.

The gene calls are TRBV6-8 and TRBJ2-1; maybe TRBD2 (5 bases). This CDR3 contains 15 residues. The germline gives CDR1 MNHGY, CDR2 SAAAGT. V was trimmed by 2 bases and J by 5 bases, leaving 13 bases between them. The CDR3 bases are TGTGCCAGCAGTTACCGACCAGCGGAGGACAATGAGCAGTTCTTC. Its protein product is CASSYRPAEDNEQFF.

This clonotype was seen ten or more times. This chain links TRBV19 with TRBJ2-3; D uncertain. Germline V gene sequence: CDR1 LNHDA, CDR2 SQIVND (reference sequence). V lost 3 bases, J lost 0 bases, and 7 bases lay in between. CDR3 length: 14 residues. The CDR3 spells CASSILHSTDTQYF. CDR3 DNA sequence: TGTGCCAGTAGTATTCTACACAGCACAGATACGCAGTATTTT.

This clonotype was recorded at least ten times. This chain links TRBV2 with TRBJ1-4; 8 bases align to TRBD1. This CDR3 is built from 14 residues. Losses at the gene ends were 6 bases for V and 7 bases for J; bases not matched to a gene: 7. The germline V gene encodes CDR1 SNHLY and CDR2 FYNNEI. The CDR3 region is CASRTGAQGEKLFF. The CDR3, as DNA: TGTGCCAGCAGGACAGGGGCGCAGGGTGAAAAACTGTTTTTT.

Ten or more counts support this clonotype. The V call is TRBV27, the J call TRBJ2-3, with no clear D. Germline CDR1 and CDR2: MNHEY and SMNVEV (reference sequence). This CDR3 contains 18 residues. Trimming pared 6 bases from V and 2 bases from J, leaving 24 bases between. The CDR3 sequence is CASSWNAEDIVDTDTQYF. CDR3 DNA: TGTGCCAGCAGCTGGAACGCTGAGGATATCGTTGACACAGATACGCAGTATTTT.

In its sample, this clonotype was seen many times. The rearrangement uses TRBV12-3 or TRBV12-4 and TRBJ2-1; 15 bases line up with TRBD2. V lost 4 bases to trimming and J lost 8 bases; unmatched junction nucleotides: 15. The CDR3 spans 19 residues. CDR3 DNA sequence: TGTGCCAGCAGTTCATCGGGACTAGCGGGAGGTGGGACGTTCGATGAGCAGTTCTTC. Translating it yields CASSSSGLAGGGTFDEQFF.

This clonotype was seen at least ten times. The CDR3 nucleotides read TGTGCCAGCAGAGACAGGAACTCCTACAATGAGCAGTTCTTC. Amino acids: CASRDRNSYNEQFF. The chain recombines TRBV6-1 with TRBJ2-1; D is perhaps TRBD1 (6 bases). V was trimmed by 6 bases and J by 0 bases, leaving 9 bases between them. The CDR3 is 14 amino acids. CDR1 MNHNS and CDR2 SASEGT come from the germline V gene.

This clonotype was found a few times. The rearrangement links TRBV30 to TRBJ2-7; weak D call: TRBD1 (7 bases). Germline CDR1 and CDR2: GTSNPN and SVGIG (reference sequence). The CDR3 spans 15 residues. V was trimmed by 0 bases and J by 6 bases, leaving 18 bases between them. CDR3 bases: TGTGCCTGGAGTGTACTCGGAGGGGGCCCCGCCGAGCAGTACTTC. Its translation is CAWSVLGGGPAEQYF.

This clonotype appeared many times. This chain connects TRBV25-1 to TRBJ2-7; 7 bases are a match to TRBD2. CDR1 MGHDK and CDR2 SYGVNS come from the germline V gene. J was trimmed by 5 bases and V by 3 bases; bases with no gene match: 10. The CDR3 has 15 residues. Here the CDR3 reads CASSEGGRPIDEQYF. CDR3 DNA sequence: TGTGCCAGCAGTGAGGGGGGGAGGCCGATCGACGAGCAGTACTTC.

The chain is built from TRBV30 and TRBJ1-5; no clear D. CDR1 is GTSNPN and CDR2 is SVGIG in the germline V gene (reference sequence). V lost 4 bases, J lost 10 bases, and 14 bases lay in between. CDR3 size: 12 residues. The CDR3 nucleotides are TGTGCCTGGACCCTAGGCCGTGGACCCCAGCATTTT. Residues: CAWTLGRGPQHF. Using reference TRBV30 and TRBJ1-5 for the parts outside the CDR3, the full variable domain is SQTIHQWPATLVQPVGSPLSLECTVEGTSNPNLYWYRQAAGRGLQLLFYSVGIGQISSEVPQNLSASRPQDRQFILSSKKLLLSDSGFYLCAWTLGRGPQHFGDGTRLSIL.

This clonotype was detected ten times or more. V usage is TRBV27 and J usage is TRBJ2-7, with D possibly matching TRBD1 (6 bases). V shed 2 bases and J shed 2 bases, with 13 bases lying between them. The CDR3 totals 15 residues. Per germline, CDR1 MNHEY and CDR2 SMNVEV (reference sequence). The CDR3 sequence is CASSLVGQETYEQYF. CDR3 DNA sequence: TGTGCCAGCAGTTTAGTGGGACAAGAGACCTACGAGCAGTACTTC.

Many counts were recorded for this clonotype. V is TRBV11-3 and J is TRBJ2-7, with TRBD2 identical over 9 bases. Germline CDR1 and CDR2: SGHNT and YENEEA. The trim removed 6 bases at V and 2 bases at J, leaving 8 bases unmatched. The CDR3 loop spans 15 amino acids. CDR3 region: CASSALREGPYEQYF. The CDR3 nucleotides read TGTGCCAGCAGTGCGCTGCGGGAGGGGCCCTACGAGCAGTACTTC.